The 13 T cell receptor beta chains below were found in one sample sequenced in a study of CD8 T cells in Susac syndrome (dated by TCRdb to about 2019). Preparation of the library involved the immunoSEQ multiplex PCR assay. RNA was extracted with the RNeasy kit and roughly 0.45 to 1 ug was reverse transcribed using random hexamers. TCRdb reprocessing: public reads trimmed at Q25 with fastp, clones called with MiXCR, in-frame beta chains kept. Rows are unified per CDR3 protein, each entry keeping the most common DNA and genes. In all, the sample holds fewer than 250,000 distinct CDR3 sequences, and about 90% of those were seen once. The ten most abundant clones make up about 0.12% of the sample. Sequencing was done on a sample of CD8+ T cells from PBMCs. Receptor source: a human donor with multiple sclerosis.

This clonotype was observed a single time. This sequence joins TRBV19 and TRBJ1-1, with D possibly being TRBD1 (5 bases). The germline V gene encodes CDR1 LNHDA and CDR2 SQIVND (reference sequence). The CDR3 has 11 amino acids. Trimming cost V 7 bases and J 9 bases, with 12 bases left between them. CDR3 amino acids: CASTLGGKAFF. The CDR3 DNA reads as TGTGCCAGTACCCTTGGGGGTAAAGCTTTCTTT.

The chain recombines TRBV6-5 with TRBJ2-1; D tentatively fits TRBD1 or TRBD2 (6 bases each). Trimming stripped 0 bases from V and 7 bases from J, with 22 bases between. CDR3 length: 18 residues. Germline-derived CDR1 and CDR2 are MNHEY and SVGAGI. CDR3 sequence (DNA): TGTGCCAGCAGTTACTCGGGGGCTAGCGCGCCCCAACATAATGAGCAGTTCTTC. This translates into CASSYSGASAPQHNEQFF.

This clonotype was observed once. J is TRBJ1-1 and V is TRBV3-1; D call uncertain. V was cut by 0 bases and J by 8 bases, with 13 bases left in between. The CDR3 runs 14 residues. CDR1 and CDR2 (germline): LGHDT, YNNKEL (reference sequence). The CDR3 loop is CASSQEDGRSEAFF. In DNA, the CDR3 is TGTGCCAGCAGCCAAGAAGATGGGCGAAGCGAAGCTTTCTTT.

The chain combines TRBV30 with TRBJ2-5, with a weak D call TRBD2 (6 bases). CDR3 length: 14 amino acids. Per germline, CDR1 GTSNPN and CDR2 SVGIG (reference sequence). Trimming shortened V by 0 bases and J by 3 bases, and 11 bases separated the two germline ends. CDR3 region: CAWSVLGGEETQYF. The CDR3 DNA follows: TGTGCCTGGAGTGTTCTGGGCGGGGAAGAGACCCAGTACTTC. The full variable domain, completed using reference TRBV30 and TRBJ2-5, is SQTIHQWPATLVQPVGSPLSLECTVEGTSNPNLYWYRQAAGRGLQLLFYSVGIGQISSEVPQNLSASRPQDRQFILSSKKLLLSDSGFYLCAWSVLGGEETQYFGPGTRLLVL.

This sequence joins TRBV5-1 and TRBJ1-1; possibly TRBD1 for D (5 bases). Trimming stripped 0 bases from V and 1 base from J, with 10 bases between. From germline, CDR1 is SGHRS and CDR2 YFSETQ. CDR3 length: 15 residues. Written as DNA, the CDR3 is TGCGCCAGCAGCTTGGAACATGGACAGAACACTGAAGCTTTCTTT. Its protein product is CASSLEHGQNTEAFF.

The chain uses TRBV5-4 and TRBJ2-2, with D possibly TRBD1 on 6 matching bases. Trimming pared 2 bases from V and 6 bases from J, leaving 17 bases between. The germline V gene has CDR1 SGHNT and CDR2 YYREEE (reference sequence). The CDR3 runs 16 residues. The CDR3: CASSLRLGASAGELFF. CDR3 nucleotides: TGTGCCAGCAGCTTACGTCTGGGGGCCAGCGCCGGGGAGCTGTTTTTT.

This clonotype has only a few counts. The chain combines TRBV18 with TRBJ2-2; TRBD2 might be the D (6 bases). The V gene lost 6 bases and the J gene lost 4 bases, with 6 bases spanning the gap. Germline V lookup: CDR1 KGHSH, CDR2 LQKENI. The CDR3 loop spans 12 amino acids. This chain's CDR3 is CASSSGTGELFF. The CDR3 DNA is TGTGCCAGCTCTAGCGGCACCGGGGAGCTGTTTTTT.

This clonotype was counted a single time. The CDR3 reads CASSQDPGDGYTF. The CDR3 DNA reads TGTGCCAGCAGCCAAGATCCAGGGGATGGCTACACCTTC. The V and J genes are TRBV4-2 and TRBJ1-2, with D perhaps TRBD1 (6 bases). The CDR3 extends over 13 amino acids. The ends were cut back, 0 bases at V and 6 bases at J, with 8 bases in the middle. The germline gives CDR1 LGHNA, CDR2 YNFKEQ.

The gene calls are TRBV7-8 and TRBJ2-1, with 11 bases identical to TRBD2. Germline lookup yields CDR1 SGHVS and CDR2 FQNEAQ. This CDR3 contains 16 residues. V was pared by 0 bases and J by 7 bases, with 5 bases of the junction left unmatched. The CDR3: CASSLALTSGVNEQFF. The CDR3 nucleotides read TGTGCCAGCAGCTTAGCATTGACTAGCGGGGTAAATGAGCAGTTCTTC.

The gene calls are TRBV4-1 and TRBJ2-2; D call uncertain. Germline CDR1 is MGHRA and CDR2 is YSYEKL. Trimming removed 2 bases at V and 0 bases at J, with 7 bases between. This CDR3 contains 15 residues. The CDR3 DNA reads as TGCGCCAGCAGCCAACCACTACCGAACACCGGGGAGCTGTTTTTT. The encoded protein is CASSQPLPNTGELFF.

This clonotype has more than one count but fewer than ten. The rearrangement uses TRBV6-5 and TRBJ2-6; D ambiguous. Germline V gene data show CDR1 as MNHEY and CDR2 as SVGAGI. V was cut by 5 bases and J by 0 bases, with 5 bases left in between. The CDR3 is 14 residues long. CDR3 region: CASSPLSGANVLTF. In DNA, the CDR3 is TGTGCCAGCAGTCCCCTCTCTGGGGCCAACGTCCTGACTTTC.

This clonotype was seen a single time. This sequence joins TRBV12-5 and TRBJ1-6; 9 bases agree with TRBD1. After removal of 5 bases from V and 10 bases from J, the junction contained 6 bases not matched to a gene. The CDR3 totals 14 residues. The germline V gene has CDR1 LGHNT and CDR2 FRNRAP. Written as DNA, the CDR3 is TGTGCTAGTGGTACCGGACAGGGGAGCTCACCCCTCCACTTT. The encoded protein is CASGTGQGSSPLHF.

The chain couples TRBV12-5 to TRBJ2-5, with D unresolved. V lost 0 bases and J 4 bases, leaving 3 bases between the germline ends. CDR3 length: 12 residues. CDR1 and CDR2 (germline): LGHNT, FRNRAP. The CDR3 reads CASGLVGETQYF. In DNA form, the CDR3 reads TGTGCTAGTGGTTTGGTGGGAGAGACCCAGTACTTC.